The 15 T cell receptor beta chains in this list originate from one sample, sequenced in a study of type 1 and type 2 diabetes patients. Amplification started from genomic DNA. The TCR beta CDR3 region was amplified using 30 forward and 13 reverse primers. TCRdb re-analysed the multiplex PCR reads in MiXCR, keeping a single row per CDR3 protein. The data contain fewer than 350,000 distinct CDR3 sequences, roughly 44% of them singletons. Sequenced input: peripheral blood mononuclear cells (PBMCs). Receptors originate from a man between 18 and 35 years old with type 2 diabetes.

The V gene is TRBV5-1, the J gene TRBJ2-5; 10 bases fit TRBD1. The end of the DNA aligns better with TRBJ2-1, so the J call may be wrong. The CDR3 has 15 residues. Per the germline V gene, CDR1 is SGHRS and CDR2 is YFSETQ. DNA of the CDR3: TGCGCCAGCAGACTCGGACAGGGGGTAAGCAATGAGCAGTTCTTC. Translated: CASRLGQGVSNEQFF.

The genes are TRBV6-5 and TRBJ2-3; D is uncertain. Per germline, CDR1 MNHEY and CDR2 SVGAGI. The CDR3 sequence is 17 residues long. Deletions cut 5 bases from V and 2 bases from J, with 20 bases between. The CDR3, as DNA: TGTGCCAGCAGTCCCTTAAGGCCTTCCGGCGCCACAGATACGCAGTATTTT. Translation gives CASSPLRPSGATDTQYF.

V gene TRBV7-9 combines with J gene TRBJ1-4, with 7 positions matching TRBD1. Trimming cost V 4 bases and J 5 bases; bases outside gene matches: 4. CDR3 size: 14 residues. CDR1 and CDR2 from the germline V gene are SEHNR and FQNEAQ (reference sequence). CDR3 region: CASSSGQTNEKLFF. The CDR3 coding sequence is TGTGCCAGCAGCTCGGGACAGACGAATGAAAAACTGTTTTTT.

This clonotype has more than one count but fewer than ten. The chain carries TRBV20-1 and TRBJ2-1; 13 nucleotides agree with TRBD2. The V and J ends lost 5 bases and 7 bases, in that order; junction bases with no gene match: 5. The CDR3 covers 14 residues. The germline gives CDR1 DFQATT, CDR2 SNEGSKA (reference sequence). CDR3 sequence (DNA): TGCAGTGCTTGGACTAGCGGGAGATCTAATGAGCAGTTCTTC. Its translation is CSAWTSGRSNEQFF.

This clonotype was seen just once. Here the CDR3 reads CATSGGQEGYTF. In DNA form, the CDR3 reads TGTGCCACCAGCGGAGGGCAGGAAGGCTACACCTTC. The chain couples TRBV15 to TRBJ1-2; D gene unclear. V was clipped by 5 bases and J by 8 bases, with 12 bases between them. In germline, CDR1 is LNHNV, CDR2 YYDKDF (reference sequence). The CDR3 sequence is 12 residues long.

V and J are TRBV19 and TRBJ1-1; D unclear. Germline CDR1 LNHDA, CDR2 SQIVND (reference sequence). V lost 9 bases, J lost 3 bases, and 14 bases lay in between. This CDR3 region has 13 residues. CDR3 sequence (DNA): TGTGCCAGCAGAATGGGGTTTGACACTGAAGCTTTCTTT. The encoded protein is CASRMGFDTEAFF.

In DNA form, the CDR3 reads TGTGCCAGCAGCTATTTAGCGGCTCGGGGGCAGTTCTTC. Its protein is CASSYLAARGQFF. This chain links TRBV7-2 with TRBJ2-1; a weak D match, TRBD2 (6 bases). Germline-derived CDR1 and CDR2 are SGHTA and FQGNSA. CDR3 length: 13 amino acids. Trimming left V 4 bases short and J 12 bases short, with 16 bases between.

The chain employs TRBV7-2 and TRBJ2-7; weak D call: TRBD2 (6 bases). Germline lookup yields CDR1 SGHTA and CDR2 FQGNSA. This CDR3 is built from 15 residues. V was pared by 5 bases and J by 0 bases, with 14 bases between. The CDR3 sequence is CASSLLATISYEQYF. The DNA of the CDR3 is TGTGCCAGCAGCCTCCTAGCGACTATCTCCTACGAGCAGTACTTC.

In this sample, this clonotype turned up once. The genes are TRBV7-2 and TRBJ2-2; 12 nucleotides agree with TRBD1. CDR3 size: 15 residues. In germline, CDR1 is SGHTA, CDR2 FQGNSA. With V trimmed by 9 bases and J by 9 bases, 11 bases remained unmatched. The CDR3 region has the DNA TGTGCCAGTGCCGGGACAGGGGGCGTCGGCTGGGAGCTGTTTTTT. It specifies CASAGTGGVGWELFF.

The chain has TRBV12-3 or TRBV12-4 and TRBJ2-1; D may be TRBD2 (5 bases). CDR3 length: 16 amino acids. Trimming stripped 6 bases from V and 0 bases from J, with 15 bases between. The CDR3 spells CASSLTPGSSYNEQFF. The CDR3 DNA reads TGTGCCAGCAGCTTAACGCCGGGAAGCTCCTACAATGAGCAGTTCTTC.

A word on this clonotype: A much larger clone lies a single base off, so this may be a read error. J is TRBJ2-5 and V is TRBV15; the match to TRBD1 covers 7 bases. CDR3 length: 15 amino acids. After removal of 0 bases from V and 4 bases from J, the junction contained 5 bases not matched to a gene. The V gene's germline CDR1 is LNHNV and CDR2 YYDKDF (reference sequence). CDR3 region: CATSRDVDRSETQYF. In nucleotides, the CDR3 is TGTGCCACCAGCAGAGACGTGGACAGGTCAGAGACCCAGTACTTC.

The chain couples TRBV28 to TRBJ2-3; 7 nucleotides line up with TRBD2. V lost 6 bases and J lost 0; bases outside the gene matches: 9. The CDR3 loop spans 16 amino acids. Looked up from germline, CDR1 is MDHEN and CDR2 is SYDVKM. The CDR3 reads CASSPIMGGSTDTQYF. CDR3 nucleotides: TGTGCCAGCAGCCCCATAATGGGGGGGAGCACAGATACGCAGTATTTT.

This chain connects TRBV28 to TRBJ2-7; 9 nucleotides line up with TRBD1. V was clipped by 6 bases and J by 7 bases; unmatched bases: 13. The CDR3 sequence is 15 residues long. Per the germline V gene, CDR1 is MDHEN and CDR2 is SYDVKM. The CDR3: CASSPEGQGRREQYF. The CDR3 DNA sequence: TGTGCCAGCAGCCCTGAGGGACAGGGAAGGAGGGAGCAGTACTTC.

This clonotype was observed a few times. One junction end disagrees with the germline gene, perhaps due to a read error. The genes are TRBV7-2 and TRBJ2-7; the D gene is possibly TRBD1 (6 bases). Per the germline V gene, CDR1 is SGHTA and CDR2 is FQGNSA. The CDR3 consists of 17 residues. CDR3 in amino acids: CASSLGGTGLFPYEQYF. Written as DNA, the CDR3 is TGTGCCAGTAGCTTAGGTGGTACAGGGTTGTTCCCCTACGAGCAGTACTTC. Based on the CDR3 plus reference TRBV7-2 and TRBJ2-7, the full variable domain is GAGVSQSPSNKVTEKGKDVELRCDPISGHTALYWYRQSLGQGLEFLIYFQGNSAPDKSGLPSDRFSAERTGGSVSTLTIQRTQQEDSAVYLCASSLGGTGLFPYEQYFGPGTRLTVT.

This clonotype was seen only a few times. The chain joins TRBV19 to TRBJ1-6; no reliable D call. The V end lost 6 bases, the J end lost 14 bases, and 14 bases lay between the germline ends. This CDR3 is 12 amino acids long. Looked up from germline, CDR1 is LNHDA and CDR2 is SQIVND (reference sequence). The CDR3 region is CASSPRFGSLHF. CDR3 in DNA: TGTGCCAGTAGCCCCCGGTTTGGGTCCCTCCACTTT.